This passage covers 28 T cell receptor beta chains from one sample sequenced in a study of Ad26.COV2.S vaccination and SARS-CoV-2 variants. Treatment: 15 to 20 received Ad26.COV2.S at low or high dose, single or two shots; several received placebo; per-sample allocation not given. Collection of the samples took place on day 63 after the first injection of vaccine or placebo. The repertoire was sequenced with immunoSEQ multiplex PCR; TCRdb's copy has only in-frame clones and lacks some. The sample lists about 400,000 clones; 70% to 90% were seen once. The sequencing used peripheral blood, collected in a trial of Ad26.COV2.S vaccine versus placebo. Receptors were obtained from a person aged 18-60 years who received the Ad26.COV2.S COVID-19 vaccine or a placebo.

This rearrangement joins TRBV28 to TRBJ1-1, with D perhaps matching TRBD1 (5 bases). Germline loops: CDR1 MDHEN, CDR2 SYDVKM. The CDR3 runs to 14 residues. The V and J ends lost 5 bases and 5 bases respectively, with 15 bases between them. For the CDR3, the DNA is TGTGCCAGCAGTCGGGGGGATTGGTATACTGAAGCTTTCTTT. Translated, it gives CASSRGDWYTEAFF. Based on the CDR3 plus reference TRBV28 and TRBJ1-1, the full variable domain is DVKVTQSSRYLVKRTGEKVFLECVQDMDHENMFWYRQDPGLGLRLIYFSYDVKMKEKGDIPEGYSVSREKKERFSLILESASTNQTSMYLCASSRGDWYTEAFFGQGTRLTVV.

This chain links TRBV4-3 with TRBJ2-7; D remains unclear. Between the trimmed V and J ends, which lost 0 bases and 0 bases, there was a span of 6 bases. The germline V gene encodes CDR1 LGHNA and CDR2 YSLEER. The CDR3 sequence is 14 residues long. Written as DNA, the CDR3 is TGCGCCAGCAGCCAAGAGAGGTACTCCTACGAGCAGTACTTC. Translation: CASSQERYSYEQYF.

The genes are TRBV2 and TRBJ2-3; 7 bases agree with TRBD1. V lost 9 bases, J lost 3 bases, and 6 bases stayed unmatched. CDR3 length: 13 residues. CDR1 SNHLY and CDR2 FYNNEI come from the germline V gene. This CDR3 reads CASRTGKTDTQYF. In DNA, the CDR3 is TGTGCCAGTCGGACAGGAAAAACAGATACGCAGTATTTT.

This chain connects TRBV9 to TRBJ1-2; tentatively, D is TRBD1 (6 bases). CDR3 length: 13 amino acids. CDR1 and CDR2 (germline): SGDLS, YYNGEE. Trimming removed 2 bases from V and 6 bases from J, with 11 bases in between. The CDR3 here is CASSVTGWDGYTF. DNA of the CDR3: TGTGCCAGCAGCGTTACAGGGTGGGATGGCTACACCTTC.

In this sample, this clone turned up a few times. This chain links TRBV7-3 with TRBJ1-1; D unclear. Germline loops: CDR1 SGHTA, CDR2 FQGTGA. Trimming removed 10 bases from V and 1 base from J, with 13 bases in between. There are 13 residues in the CDR3. CDR3 loop: CATSKSQNTEAFF. CDR3 in DNA: TGTGCCACCTCTAAAAGCCAGAACACTGAAGCTTTCTTT.

J is TRBJ2-5 and V is TRBV4-1, with 9 bases fitting TRBD1. The J segment lost 1 base and the V segment lost 7 bases, leaving 10 bases of the junction unmatched. Germline CDR1 MGHRA, CDR2 YSYEKL. This CDR3 is built from 16 residues. The CDR3 sequence: CASTEGGQGIQETQYF. Here the CDR3 DNA reads TGCGCCAGCACAGAGGGGGGACAGGGAATCCAAGAGACCCAGTACTTC.

For the CDR3, the DNA is TGTGCCAGCAGTCGGGACAGGGGAAACACCATATATTTT. Translation: CASSRDRGNTIYF. The chain has TRBV2 and TRBJ1-3, with TRBD1 matching over 8 bases. This CDR3 has 13 residues. The junction had 1 base not matched to a gene; V was cut back by 5 bases and J by 4 bases. Germline CDR1 is SNHLY and CDR2 is FYNNEI.

The gene calls are TRBV30 and TRBJ2-2; possibly TRBD1 for D (6 bases). Germline V gene data show CDR1 as GTSNPN and CDR2 as SVGIG (reference sequence). The CDR3 is 17 residues long. V shed 1 base and J shed 6 bases, with 21 bases lying between them. The CDR3 DNA is TGTGCCTGGAGTGACCCCCTCGGCAGGGGCTCGGCCGGGGAGCTGTTTTTT. This encodes CAWSDPLGRGSAGELFF.

The chain joins TRBV9 to TRBJ1-6, with 7 bases aligning to TRBD1. The CDR3 totals 15 residues. Germline CDR1 and CDR2: SGDLS and YYNGEE. J was trimmed by 8 bases and V by 4 bases; bases with no gene match: 9. This CDR3 reads CASSSRDSTYSPLHF. Written as DNA, the CDR3 is TGTGCCAGCAGCTCCCGGGACAGTACCTATTCACCCCTCCACTTT.

The rearrangement joins TRBV2 to TRBJ2-1; TRBD1 is a possible D gene (5 bases). Trimming cost V 1 base and J 4 bases, with 11 bases left between them. This CDR3 is built from 15 residues. CDR1 and CDR2 from the germline V gene are SNHLY and FYNNEI. The CDR3 spells CASSEEQVPYNEQFF. The CDR3 bases are TGTGCCAGCAGTGAAGAACAGGTGCCTTACAATGAGCAGTTCTTC.

CDR3 sequence (DNA): TGCGCCAGCAGCCCCCGGGGGGACAATGAGCAGTTCTTC. Amino acid sequence: CASSPRGDNEQFF. The rearrangement joins TRBV5-1 to TRBJ2-1; 7 nucleotides line up with TRBD2. Trimming at V came to 4 bases and at J to 5 bases, leaving 3 bases not matched to a gene. The CDR3 runs 13 residues. The germline V gene encodes CDR1 SGHRS and CDR2 YFSETQ.

The J gene is TRBJ1-4, the V gene TRBV29-1, with TRBD1 matching 9 bases. The CDR3 contains 15 residues. The trim removed 6 bases at V and 3 bases at J, leaving 8 bases unmatched. Germline lookup yields CDR1 SQVTM and CDR2 ANQGSEA. The CDR3 loop is CSVGQGLGANEKLFF. The CDR3 coding sequence is TGCAGCGTCGGACAGGGGCTCGGAGCTAATGAAAAACTGTTTTTT. Together with reference TRBV29-1 and TRBJ1-4, the CDR3 gives the full variable domain: SAVISQKPSRDICQRGTSLTIQCQVDSQVTMMFWYRQQPGQSLTLIATANQGSEATYESGFVIDKFPISRPNLTFSTLTVSNMSPEDSSIYLCSVGQGLGANEKLFFGSGTQLSVL.

The genes are TRBV3-1 (or the pseudogene TRBV3-2) and TRBJ1-1, with a weak D call TRBD1 (6 bases). The CDR3 runs to 15 residues. CDR1 LGHDT and CDR2 YNNKEL come from the germline V gene (reference sequence). V was shortened by 7 bases and J by 2 bases, with 17 bases between the two germline ends. The CDR3 protein is CASKEFMDSNTEAFF. For the CDR3, the DNA is TGTGCCAGCAAAGAATTTATGGACAGTAACACTGAAGCTTTCTTT.

The genes are TRBV5-1 and TRBJ2-7; possible D gene TRBD2, 6 bases. Deletions cut 4 bases from V and 7 bases from J, with 18 bases between. Germline CDR1 SGHRS, CDR2 YFSETQ. The CDR3 sequence is 14 residues long. DNA for the CDR3: TGCGCCAGCAGCCTCTGGAGGGCCCCGGGGGAGCAGTACTTC. Protein product: CASSLWRAPGEQYF.

The gene calls are TRBV6-2 or TRBV6-3 and TRBJ1-1; TRBD1 is a possible D gene (5 bases). Germline CDR1 MNHEY, CDR2 SVGEGT. The CDR3 spans 14 residues. Trimming removed 2 bases at V and 1 base at J, with 8 bases between. In DNA form, the CDR3 reads TGTGCCAGCAGTTACGGGGACGGGAACACTGAAGCTTTCTTT. Its translation is CASSYGDGNTEAFF.

The chain combines TRBV12-3 or TRBV12-4 with TRBJ1-4; no clear D gene. There are 11 residues in the CDR3. V lost 0 bases, J lost 10 bases, and 3 bases lay in between. Here the CDR3 reads CASSLAGKLFF. CDR3 bases: TGTGCCAGCAGTTTAGCAGGAAAACTGTTTTTT.

The chain carries TRBV5-1 and TRBJ2-3; D is uncertain. The CDR3 is made up of 14 amino acids. Trimming took off 0 bases at V and 4 bases at J, with 9 bases between the two ends. Germline CDR1 SGHRS, CDR2 YFSETQ. The CDR3 nucleotides read TGCGCCAGCAGCTTGGCCCGTTCCCCAGATACGCAGTATTTT. Translation gives CASSLARSPDTQYF.

The chain is built from TRBV5-5 and TRBJ2-1, with 7 bases aligning to TRBD1. The CDR3 extends over 13 amino acids. Germline V gene sequence: CDR1 SGHKS, CDR2 YYEKEE (reference sequence). Trimming removed 3 bases from V and 10 bases from J; junction bases left unmatched: 7. CDR3 amino acids: CASSWDSHREQFF. Here the CDR3 DNA reads TGTGCCAGCAGCTGGGACAGTCATCGGGAGCAGTTCTTC.

This clone was seen more than once but under ten times. The rearrangement links TRBV4-2 to TRBJ2-2; D gene ambiguous. Germline V gene lookup returns CDR1 LGHNA and CDR2 YNFKEQ. CDR3 length equals 14 residues. V gave up 0 bases and J gave up 6 bases, with 8 bases separating them. CDR3 nucleotides: TGTGCCAGCAGCCAAGAGATTGGTTCCGGGGAGCTGTTTTTT. Its protein product is CASSQEIGSGELFF.

CDR3 DNA: TGTGCCAGCAGTGGGACAGTGAACACTGAAGCTTTCTTT. It codes for CASSGTVNTEAFF. The rearrangement joins TRBV28 to TRBJ1-1; TRBD1 aligns across 7 bases. Losses at the gene ends were 5 bases for V and 0 bases for J; bases not matched to a gene: 0. The CDR3 sequence is 13 residues long. Germline V CDR1 and CDR2: MDHEN, SYDVKM.

This sequence joins TRBV10-1 and TRBJ2-5; D is undetermined. In germline, CDR1 is WNHNN, CDR2 SYGVQD (reference sequence). V gave up 2 bases and J gave up 1 base, with 5 bases separating them. This CDR3 region has 13 residues. CDR3 amino acids: CASSENSQETQYF. The DNA for the CDR3 is TGCGCCAGCAGTGAGAACAGCCAAGAGACCCAGTACTTC.

The genes are TRBV28 and TRBJ1-2; D may be TRBD1 (6 bases). CDR3 length: 14 amino acids. V gave up 2 bases and J gave up 2 bases, with 9 bases separating them. Germline CDR1 and CDR2: MDHEN and SYDVKM. CDR3 in amino acids: CASSLRTANYGYTF. The CDR3 nucleotides are TGTGCCAGCAGTTTAAGGACAGCCAACTATGGCTACACCTTC.

A word on this clone: The same CDR3 arises from other DNA sequences in this sample as well. The J gene is TRBJ2-3, the V gene TRBV6-5; D gene uncertain. Per the germline V gene, CDR1 is MNHEY and CDR2 is SVGAGI. Deletions cut 2 bases from V and 0 bases from J, with 6 bases between. The CDR3 is 14 residues long. Here the CDR3 DNA reads TGTGCCAGCAGTTACCGGCGCAGCACAGATACGCAGTATTTT. As protein: CASSYRRSTDTQYF.

This sequence joins TRBV5-3 and TRBJ2-4; 7 bases are shared with TRBD2. TRBV5-3 is recorded as an ORF, its role being uncertain. V lost 3 bases, J lost 0 bases, and 3 bases stayed unmatched. The length of the CDR3 is 15 residues. CDR3: CARSSGGRAKNIQYF. CDR3 DNA sequence: TGTGCCAGAAGCTCGGGGGGACGAGCCAAAAACATTCAGTACTTC.

The CDR3 is CASSSTRNNSPLHF. CDR3 nucleotides: TGTGCCAGCAGTTCGACCCGGAATAATTCACCCCTCCACTTT. The V gene is TRBV7-8, the J gene TRBJ1-6; D remains unclear. V was cut by 6 bases and J by 5 bases, with 11 bases left in between. The CDR3 covers 14 residues. The germline CDR1 and CDR2 sequences are SGHVS and FQNEAQ.

This clone has a single count. The chain has TRBV28 and TRBJ1-4, with D maybe TRBD1 (5 bases). The V gene lost 4 bases and the J gene lost 4 bases, with 10 bases spanning the gap. The CDR3 is made up of 14 amino acids. Germline CDR1 and CDR2: MDHEN and SYDVKM. The CDR3, as DNA: TGTGCCAGCAGTTCGGGACTGAGTAATGAAAAACTGTTTTTT. Protein: CASSSGLSNEKLFF.

V gene TRBV30 combines with J gene TRBJ2-2, with TRBD1 identical over 9 bases. Germline values: CDR1 GTSNPN, CDR2 SVGIG (reference sequence). The CDR3 loop spans 15 amino acids. V shed 4 bases, J shed 0 bases, and the junction held 3 bases outside the gene matches. This CDR3 reads CAWTRDRANTGELFF. The CDR3 nucleotides are TGTGCCTGGACGAGGGACAGGGCGAACACCGGGGAGCTGTTTTTT.

The CDR3 sequence is CASNPEREGLVTDTQYF. As DNA, the CDR3 is TGTGCCAGCAATCCAGAGCGGGAGGGCCTTGTGACAGATACGCAGTATTTT. The chain couples TRBV7-9 to TRBJ2-3; 10 nucleotides agree with TRBD2. Trimming took 7 bases from V and 3 from J; bases not matched to a gene: 13. This CDR3 is 17 amino acids long. Germline-derived CDR1 and CDR2 are SEHNR and FQNEAQ (reference sequence). The full variable domain, its missing parts supplied by reference TRBV7-9 and TRBJ2-3, is DTGVSQNPRHKITKRGQNVTFRCDPISEHNRLYWYRQTLGQGPEFLTYFQNEAQLEKSRLLSDRFSAERPKGSFSTLEIQRTEQGDSAMYLCASNPEREGLVTDTQYFGPGTRLTVL.